This TCR beta chain is drawn from a study of cytomegalovirus exposure and HLA in healthy donors. Researchers ran the PCR with 60 Vbeta and 13 Jbeta primers. Sequencing used immunoSEQ multiplex PCR; TCRdb keeps in-frame clones, though not all of them. The data show under 200,000 clones, with about 63% seen just once and approximately 2.8% held by the top ten. CDR1 SGHTA and CDR2 FQGNSA come from the germline V gene. The CDR3 sequence is 14 residues long. Trimming left V 1 base short and J 4 bases short, with 7 bases between. This TCR was recovered from a woman in her thirties or forties in good health and CMV-seropositive. The chain has TRBV7-2 and TRBJ2-2; maybe TRBD1 (6 bases). Sequenced sample: PBMCs. The CDR3 DNA sequence: TGTGCCAGCAGCTTAGAAGGGGGCACCGGGGAGCTGTTTTTT. This encodes CASSLEGGTGELFF.